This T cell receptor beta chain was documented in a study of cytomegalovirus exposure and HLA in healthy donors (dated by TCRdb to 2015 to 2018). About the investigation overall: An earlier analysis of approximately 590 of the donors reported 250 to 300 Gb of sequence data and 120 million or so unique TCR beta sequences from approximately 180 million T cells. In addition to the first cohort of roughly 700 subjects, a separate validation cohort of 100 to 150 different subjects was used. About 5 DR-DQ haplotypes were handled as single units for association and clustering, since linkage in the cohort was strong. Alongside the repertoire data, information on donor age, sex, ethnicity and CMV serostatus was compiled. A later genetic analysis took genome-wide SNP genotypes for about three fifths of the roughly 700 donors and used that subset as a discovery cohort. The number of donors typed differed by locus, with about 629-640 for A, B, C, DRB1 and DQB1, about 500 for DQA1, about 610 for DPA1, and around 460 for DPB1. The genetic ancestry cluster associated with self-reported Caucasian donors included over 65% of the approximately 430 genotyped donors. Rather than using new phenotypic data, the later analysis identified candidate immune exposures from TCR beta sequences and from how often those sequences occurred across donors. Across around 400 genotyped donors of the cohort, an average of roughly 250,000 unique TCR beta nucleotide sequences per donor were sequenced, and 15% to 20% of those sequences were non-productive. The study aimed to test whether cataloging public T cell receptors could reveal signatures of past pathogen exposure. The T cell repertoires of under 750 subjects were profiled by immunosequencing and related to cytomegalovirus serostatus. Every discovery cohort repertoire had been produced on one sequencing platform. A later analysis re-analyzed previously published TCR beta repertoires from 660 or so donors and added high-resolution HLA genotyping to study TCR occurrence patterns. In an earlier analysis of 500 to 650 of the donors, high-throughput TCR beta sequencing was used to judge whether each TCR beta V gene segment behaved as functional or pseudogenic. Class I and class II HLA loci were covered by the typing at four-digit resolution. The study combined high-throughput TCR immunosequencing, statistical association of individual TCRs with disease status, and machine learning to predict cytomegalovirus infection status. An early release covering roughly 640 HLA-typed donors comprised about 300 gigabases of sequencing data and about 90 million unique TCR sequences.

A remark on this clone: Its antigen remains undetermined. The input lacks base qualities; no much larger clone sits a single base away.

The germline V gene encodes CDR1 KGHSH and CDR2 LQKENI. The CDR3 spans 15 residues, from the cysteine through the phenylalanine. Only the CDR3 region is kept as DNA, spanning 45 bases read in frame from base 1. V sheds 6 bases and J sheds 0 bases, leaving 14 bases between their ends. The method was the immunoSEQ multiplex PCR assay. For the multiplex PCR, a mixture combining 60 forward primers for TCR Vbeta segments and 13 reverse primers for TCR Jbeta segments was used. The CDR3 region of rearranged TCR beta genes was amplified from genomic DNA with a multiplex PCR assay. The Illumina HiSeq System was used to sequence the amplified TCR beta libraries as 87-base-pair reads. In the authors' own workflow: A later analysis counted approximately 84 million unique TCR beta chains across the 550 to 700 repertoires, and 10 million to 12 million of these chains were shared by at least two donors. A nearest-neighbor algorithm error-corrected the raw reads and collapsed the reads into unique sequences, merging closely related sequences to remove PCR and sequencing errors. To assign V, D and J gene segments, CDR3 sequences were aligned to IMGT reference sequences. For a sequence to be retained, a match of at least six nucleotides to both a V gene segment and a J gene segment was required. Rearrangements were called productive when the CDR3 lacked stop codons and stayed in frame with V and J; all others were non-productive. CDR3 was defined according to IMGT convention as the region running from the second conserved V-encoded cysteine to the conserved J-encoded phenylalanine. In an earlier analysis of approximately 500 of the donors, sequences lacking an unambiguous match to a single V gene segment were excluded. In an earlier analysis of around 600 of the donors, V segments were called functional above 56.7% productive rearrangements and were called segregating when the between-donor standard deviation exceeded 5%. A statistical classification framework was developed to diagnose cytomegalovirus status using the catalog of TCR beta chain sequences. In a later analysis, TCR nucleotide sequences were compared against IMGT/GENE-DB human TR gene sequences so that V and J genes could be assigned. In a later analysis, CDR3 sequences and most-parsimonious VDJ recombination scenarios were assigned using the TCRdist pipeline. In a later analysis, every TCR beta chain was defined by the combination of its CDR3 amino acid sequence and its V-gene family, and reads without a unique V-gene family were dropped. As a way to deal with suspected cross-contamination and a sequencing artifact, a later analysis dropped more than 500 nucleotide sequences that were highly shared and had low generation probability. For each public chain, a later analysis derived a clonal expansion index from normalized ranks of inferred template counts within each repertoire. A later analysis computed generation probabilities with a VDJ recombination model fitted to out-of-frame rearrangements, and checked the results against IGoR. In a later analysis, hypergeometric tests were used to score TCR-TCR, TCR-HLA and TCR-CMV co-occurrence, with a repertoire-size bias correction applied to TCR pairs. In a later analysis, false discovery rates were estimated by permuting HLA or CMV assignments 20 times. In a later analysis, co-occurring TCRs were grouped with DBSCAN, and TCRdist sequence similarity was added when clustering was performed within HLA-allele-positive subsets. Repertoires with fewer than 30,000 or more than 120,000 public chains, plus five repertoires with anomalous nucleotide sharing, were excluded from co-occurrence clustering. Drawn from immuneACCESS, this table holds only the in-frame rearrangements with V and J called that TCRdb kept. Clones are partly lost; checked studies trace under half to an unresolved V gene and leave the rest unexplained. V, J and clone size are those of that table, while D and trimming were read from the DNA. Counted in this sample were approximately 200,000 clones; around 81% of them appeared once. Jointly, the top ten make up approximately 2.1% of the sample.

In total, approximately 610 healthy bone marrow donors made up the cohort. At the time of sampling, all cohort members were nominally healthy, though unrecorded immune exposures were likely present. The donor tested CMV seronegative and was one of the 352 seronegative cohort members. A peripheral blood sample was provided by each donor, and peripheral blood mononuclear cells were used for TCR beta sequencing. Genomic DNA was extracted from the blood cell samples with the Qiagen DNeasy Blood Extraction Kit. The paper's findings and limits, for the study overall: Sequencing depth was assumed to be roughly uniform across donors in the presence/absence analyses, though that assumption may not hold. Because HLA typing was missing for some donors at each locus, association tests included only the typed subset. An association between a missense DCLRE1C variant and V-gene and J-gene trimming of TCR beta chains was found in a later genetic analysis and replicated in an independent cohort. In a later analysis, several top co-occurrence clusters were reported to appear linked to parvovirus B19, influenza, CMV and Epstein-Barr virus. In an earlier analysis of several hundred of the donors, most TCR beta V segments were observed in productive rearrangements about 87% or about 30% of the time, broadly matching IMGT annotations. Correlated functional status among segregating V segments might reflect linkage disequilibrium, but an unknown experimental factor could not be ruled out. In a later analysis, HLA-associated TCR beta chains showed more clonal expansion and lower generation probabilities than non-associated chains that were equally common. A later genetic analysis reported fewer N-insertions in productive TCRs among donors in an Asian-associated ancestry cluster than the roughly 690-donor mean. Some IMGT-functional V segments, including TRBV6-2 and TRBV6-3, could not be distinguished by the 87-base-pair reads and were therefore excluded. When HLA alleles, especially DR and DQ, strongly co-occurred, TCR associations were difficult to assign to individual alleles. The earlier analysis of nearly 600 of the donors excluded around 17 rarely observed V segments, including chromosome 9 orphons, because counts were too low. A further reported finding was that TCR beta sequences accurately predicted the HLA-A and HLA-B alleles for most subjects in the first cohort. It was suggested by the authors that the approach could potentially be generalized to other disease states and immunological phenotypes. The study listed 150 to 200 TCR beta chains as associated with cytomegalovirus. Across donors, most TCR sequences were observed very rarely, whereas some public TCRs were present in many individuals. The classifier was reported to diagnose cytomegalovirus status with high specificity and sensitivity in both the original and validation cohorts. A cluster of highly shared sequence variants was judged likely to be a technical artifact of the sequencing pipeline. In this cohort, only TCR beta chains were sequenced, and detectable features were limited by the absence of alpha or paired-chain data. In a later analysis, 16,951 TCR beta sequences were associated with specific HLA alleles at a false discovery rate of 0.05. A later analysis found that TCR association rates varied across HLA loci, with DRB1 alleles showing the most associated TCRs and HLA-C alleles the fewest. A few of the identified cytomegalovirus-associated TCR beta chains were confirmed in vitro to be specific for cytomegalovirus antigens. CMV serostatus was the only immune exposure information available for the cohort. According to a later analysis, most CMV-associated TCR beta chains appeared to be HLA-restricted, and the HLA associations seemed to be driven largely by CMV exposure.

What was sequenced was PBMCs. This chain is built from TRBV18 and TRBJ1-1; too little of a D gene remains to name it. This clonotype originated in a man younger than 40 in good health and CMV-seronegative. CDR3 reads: CASSHQNDLNTEAFF. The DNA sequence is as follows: TGTGCCAGCTCTCATCAGAATGACTTGAACACTGAAGCTTTCTTT.